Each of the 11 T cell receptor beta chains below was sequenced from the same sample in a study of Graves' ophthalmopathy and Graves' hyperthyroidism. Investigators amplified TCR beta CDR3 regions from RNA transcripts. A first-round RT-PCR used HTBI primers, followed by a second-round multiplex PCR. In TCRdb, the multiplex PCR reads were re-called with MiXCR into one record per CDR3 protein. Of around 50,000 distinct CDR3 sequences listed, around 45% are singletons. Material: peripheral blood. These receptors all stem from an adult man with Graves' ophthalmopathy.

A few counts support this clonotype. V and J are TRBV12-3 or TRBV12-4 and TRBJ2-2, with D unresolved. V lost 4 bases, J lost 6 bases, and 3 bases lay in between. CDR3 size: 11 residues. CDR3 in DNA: TGTGCCAGCAGTTCTTCCGGGGAGCTGTTTTTT. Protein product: CASSSSGELFF.

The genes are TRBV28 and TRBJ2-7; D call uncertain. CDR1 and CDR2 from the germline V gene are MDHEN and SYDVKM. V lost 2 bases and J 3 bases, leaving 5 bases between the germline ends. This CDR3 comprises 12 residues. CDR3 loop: CASSLGIYEQYF. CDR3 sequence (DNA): TGTGCCAGCAGTTTAGGGATCTACGAGCAGTACTTC. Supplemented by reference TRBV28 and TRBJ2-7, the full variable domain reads DVKVTQSSRYLVKRTGEKVFLECVQDMDHENMFWYRQDPGLGLRLIYFSYDVKMKEKGDIPEGYSVSREKKERFSLILESASTNQTSMYLCASSLGIYEQYFGPGTRLTVT.

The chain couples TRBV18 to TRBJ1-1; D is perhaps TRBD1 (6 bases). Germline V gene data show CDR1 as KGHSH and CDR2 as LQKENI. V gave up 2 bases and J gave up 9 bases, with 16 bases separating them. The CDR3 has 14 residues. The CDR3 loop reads CASSPGGGERQAFF. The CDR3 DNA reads TGTGCCAGCTCACCAGGAGGGGGGGAAAGACAAGCTTTCTTT.

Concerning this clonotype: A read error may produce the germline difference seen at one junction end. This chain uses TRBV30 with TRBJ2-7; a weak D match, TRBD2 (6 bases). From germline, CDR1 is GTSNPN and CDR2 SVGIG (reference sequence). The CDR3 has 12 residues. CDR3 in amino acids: CAWSGRAYERYF. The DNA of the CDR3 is TGTGCCTGGAGTGGGAGGGCCTACGAGCGGTACTTC.

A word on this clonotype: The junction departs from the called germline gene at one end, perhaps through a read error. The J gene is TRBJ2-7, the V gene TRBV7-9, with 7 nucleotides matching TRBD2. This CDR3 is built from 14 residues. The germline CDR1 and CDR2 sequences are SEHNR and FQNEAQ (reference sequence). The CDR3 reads CASSLVSGAYEQYF. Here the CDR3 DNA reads TGCGCCAGCAGCTTGGTAAGCGGGGCCTACGAGCAGTACTTC.

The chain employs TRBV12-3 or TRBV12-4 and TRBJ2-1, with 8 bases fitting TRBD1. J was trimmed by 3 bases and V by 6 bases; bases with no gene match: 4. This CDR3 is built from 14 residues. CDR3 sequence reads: CASRGQVDYNEQFF. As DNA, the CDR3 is TGTGCCAGCAGGGGACAGGTAGACTACAATGAGCAGTTCTTC.

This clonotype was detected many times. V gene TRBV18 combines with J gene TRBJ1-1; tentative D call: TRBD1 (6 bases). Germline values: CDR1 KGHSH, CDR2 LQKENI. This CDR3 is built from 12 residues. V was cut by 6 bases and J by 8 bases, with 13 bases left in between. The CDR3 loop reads CASSPAGQEAFF. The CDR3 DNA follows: TGTGCCAGCTCGCCAGCCGGACAGGAAGCTTTCTTT.

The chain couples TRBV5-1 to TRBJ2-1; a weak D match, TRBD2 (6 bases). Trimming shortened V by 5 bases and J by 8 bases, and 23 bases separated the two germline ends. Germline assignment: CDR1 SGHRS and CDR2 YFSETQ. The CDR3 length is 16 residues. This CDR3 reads CASSRSGRSRGDEQFF. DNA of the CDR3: TGCGCCAGCAGTAGGTCCGGCCGATCCCGCGGGGATGAGCAGTTCTTC.

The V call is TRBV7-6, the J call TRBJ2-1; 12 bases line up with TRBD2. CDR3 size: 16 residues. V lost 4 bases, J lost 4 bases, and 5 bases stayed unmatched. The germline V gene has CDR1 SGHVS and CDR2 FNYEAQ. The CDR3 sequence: CASSSGLAGPYNEQFF. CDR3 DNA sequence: TGTGCCAGCAGCTCCGGACTAGCGGGACCATACAATGAGCAGTTCTTC.

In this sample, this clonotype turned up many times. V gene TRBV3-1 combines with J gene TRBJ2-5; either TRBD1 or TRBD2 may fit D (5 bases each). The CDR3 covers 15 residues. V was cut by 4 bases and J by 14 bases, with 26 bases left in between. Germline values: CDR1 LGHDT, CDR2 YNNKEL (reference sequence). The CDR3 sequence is CASSPRFLGTEFVYF. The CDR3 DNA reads TGTGCCAGCAGCCCAAGGTTCCTTGGGACCGAATTCGTATACTTC.

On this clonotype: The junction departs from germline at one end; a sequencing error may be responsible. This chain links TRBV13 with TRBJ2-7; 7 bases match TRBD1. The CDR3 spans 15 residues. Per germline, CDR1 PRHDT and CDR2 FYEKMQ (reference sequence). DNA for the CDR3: TGTGCCAGCAGCCTCGGGACAGTCACCTCCTACGAGCAGCACTTC. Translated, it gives CASSLGTVTSYEQHF.